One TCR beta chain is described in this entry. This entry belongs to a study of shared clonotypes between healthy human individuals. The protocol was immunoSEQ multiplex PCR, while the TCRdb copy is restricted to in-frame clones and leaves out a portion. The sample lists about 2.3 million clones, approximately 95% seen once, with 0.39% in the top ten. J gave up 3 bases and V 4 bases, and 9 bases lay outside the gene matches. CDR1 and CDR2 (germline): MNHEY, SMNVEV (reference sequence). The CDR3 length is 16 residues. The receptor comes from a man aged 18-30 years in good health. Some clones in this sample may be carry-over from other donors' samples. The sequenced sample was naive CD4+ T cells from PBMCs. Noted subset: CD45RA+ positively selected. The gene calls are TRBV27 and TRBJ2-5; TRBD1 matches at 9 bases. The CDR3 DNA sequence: TGTGCCAGCAGTTCCCCGCCGGGACAGGGTGAAGAGACCCAGTACTTC. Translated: CASSSPPGQGEETQYF.